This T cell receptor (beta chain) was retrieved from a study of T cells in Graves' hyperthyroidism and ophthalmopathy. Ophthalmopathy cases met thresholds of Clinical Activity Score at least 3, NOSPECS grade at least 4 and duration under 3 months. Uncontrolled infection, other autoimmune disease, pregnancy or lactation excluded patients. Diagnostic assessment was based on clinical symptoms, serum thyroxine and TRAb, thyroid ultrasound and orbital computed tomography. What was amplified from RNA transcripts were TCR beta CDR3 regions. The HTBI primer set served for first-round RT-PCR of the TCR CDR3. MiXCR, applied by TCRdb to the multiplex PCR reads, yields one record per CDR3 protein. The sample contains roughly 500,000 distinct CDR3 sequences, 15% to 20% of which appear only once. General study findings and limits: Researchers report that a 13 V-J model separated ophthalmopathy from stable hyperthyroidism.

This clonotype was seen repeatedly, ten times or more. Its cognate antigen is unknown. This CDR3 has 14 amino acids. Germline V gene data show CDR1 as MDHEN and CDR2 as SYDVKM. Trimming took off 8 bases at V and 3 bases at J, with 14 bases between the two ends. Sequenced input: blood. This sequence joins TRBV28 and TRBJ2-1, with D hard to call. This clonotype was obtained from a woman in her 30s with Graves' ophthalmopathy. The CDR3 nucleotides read TGTGCCAGCGGCCTGGGTCTCTACTACAATGAGCAGTTCTTC. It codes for CASGLGLYYNEQFF.